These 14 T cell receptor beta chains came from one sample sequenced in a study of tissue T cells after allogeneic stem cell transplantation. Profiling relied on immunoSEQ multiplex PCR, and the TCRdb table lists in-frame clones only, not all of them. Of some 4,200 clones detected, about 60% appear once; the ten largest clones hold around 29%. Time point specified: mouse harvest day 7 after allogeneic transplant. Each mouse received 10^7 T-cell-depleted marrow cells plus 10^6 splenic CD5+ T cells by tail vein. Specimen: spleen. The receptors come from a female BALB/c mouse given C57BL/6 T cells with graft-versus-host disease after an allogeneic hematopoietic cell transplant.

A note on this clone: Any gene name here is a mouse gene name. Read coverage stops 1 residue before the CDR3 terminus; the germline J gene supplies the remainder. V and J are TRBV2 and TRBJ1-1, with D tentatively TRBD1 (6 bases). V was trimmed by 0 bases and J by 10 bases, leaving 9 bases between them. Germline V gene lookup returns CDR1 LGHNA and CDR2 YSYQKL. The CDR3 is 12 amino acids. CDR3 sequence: CASSQDWGLVFF. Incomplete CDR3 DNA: TGTGCCAGCAGCCAAGATTGGGGGCTAGTCTTC.

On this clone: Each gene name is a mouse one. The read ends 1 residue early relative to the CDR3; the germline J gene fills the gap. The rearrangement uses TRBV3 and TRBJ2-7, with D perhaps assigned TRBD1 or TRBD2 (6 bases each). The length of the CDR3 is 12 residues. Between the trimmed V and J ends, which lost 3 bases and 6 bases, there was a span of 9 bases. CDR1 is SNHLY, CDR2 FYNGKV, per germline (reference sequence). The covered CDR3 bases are TGTGCCAGCAGCTTGGAGGGGGGTGAACAGTAC. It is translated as CASSLEGGEQY. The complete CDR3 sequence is CASSLEGGEQYF.

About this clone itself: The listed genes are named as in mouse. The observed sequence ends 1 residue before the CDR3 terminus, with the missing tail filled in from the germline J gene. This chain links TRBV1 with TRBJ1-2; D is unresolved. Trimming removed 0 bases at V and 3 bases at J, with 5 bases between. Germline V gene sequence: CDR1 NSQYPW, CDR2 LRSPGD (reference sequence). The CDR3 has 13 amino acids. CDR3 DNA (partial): TGCACCTGCAGTGCAGACGGGGACTCCGACTACACC. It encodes CTCSADGDSDYT. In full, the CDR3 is CTCSADGDSDYTF.

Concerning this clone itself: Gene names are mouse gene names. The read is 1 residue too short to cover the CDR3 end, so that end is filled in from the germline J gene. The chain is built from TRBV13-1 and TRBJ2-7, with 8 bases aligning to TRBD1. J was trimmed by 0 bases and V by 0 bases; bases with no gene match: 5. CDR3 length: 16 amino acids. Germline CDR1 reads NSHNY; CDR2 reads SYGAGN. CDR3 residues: CASSDAAGGISYEQYF. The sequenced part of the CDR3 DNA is TGTGCCAGCAGTGATGCTGCAGGGGGCATCTCCTATGAACAGTAC.

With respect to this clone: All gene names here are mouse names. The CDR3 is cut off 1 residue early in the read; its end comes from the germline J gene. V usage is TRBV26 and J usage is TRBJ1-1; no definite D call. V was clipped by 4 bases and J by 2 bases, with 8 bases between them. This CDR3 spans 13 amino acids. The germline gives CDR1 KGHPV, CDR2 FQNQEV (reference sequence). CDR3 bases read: TGTGCCAGCAGTCCCCGTCATAACACAGAAGTCTTC. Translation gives CASSPRHNTEVF. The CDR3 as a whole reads CASSPRHNTEVFF.

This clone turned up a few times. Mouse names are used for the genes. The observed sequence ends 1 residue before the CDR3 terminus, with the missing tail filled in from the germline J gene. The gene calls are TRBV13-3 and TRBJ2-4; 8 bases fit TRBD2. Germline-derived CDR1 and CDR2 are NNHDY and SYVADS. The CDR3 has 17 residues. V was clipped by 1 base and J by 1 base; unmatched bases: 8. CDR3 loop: CASSDPLGGLGQNTLYF. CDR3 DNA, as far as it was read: TGTGCCAGCAGTGATCCCCTGGGGGGACTCGGTCAAAACACCTTGTAC.

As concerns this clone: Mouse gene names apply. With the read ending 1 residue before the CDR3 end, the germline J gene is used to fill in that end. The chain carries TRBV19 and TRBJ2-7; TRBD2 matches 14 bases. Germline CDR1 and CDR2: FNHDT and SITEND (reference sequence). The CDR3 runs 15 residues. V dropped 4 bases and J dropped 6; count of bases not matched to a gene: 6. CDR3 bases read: TGTGCCAGCAGTGATGGGGGACTGGGGGGGCTTGAACAGTAC. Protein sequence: CASSDGGLGGLEQY. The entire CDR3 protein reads CASSDGGLGGLEQYF.

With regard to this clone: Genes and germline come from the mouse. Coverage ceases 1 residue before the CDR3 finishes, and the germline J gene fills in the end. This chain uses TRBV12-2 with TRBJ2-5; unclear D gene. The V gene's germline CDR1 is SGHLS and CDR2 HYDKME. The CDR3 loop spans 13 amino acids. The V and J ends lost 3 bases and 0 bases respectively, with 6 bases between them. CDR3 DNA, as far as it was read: TGTGCCAGCTCTTTCATTAACCAAGACACCCAGTAC. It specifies CASSFINQDTQY. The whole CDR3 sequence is CASSFINQDTQYF.

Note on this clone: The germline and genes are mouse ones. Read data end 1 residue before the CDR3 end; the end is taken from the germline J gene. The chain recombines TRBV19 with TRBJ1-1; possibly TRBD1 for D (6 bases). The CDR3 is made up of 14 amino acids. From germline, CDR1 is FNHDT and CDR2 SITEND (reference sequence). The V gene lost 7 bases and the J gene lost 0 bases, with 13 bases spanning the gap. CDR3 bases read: TGTGCCAGCGTCCGGGACACAGCAAACACAGAAGTCTTC. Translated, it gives CASVRDTANTEVF. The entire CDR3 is CASVRDTANTEVFF. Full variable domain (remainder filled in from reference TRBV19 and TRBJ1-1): GGIITQTPKFLIGQEGQKLTLKCQQNFNHDTMYWYRQDSGKGLRLIYYSITENDLQKGDLSEGYDASREKKSSFSLTVTSAQKNEMAVFLCASVRDTANTEVFFGKGTRLTVV.

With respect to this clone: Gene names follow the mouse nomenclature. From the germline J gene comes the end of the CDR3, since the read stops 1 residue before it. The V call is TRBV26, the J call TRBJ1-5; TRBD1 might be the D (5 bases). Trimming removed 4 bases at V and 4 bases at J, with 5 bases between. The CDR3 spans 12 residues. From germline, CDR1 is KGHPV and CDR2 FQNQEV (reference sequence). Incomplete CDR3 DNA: TGTGCCAGCAGTCCAGGGAACCAGGCTCCGCTT. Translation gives CASSPGNQAPL. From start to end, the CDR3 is CASSPGNQAPLF.

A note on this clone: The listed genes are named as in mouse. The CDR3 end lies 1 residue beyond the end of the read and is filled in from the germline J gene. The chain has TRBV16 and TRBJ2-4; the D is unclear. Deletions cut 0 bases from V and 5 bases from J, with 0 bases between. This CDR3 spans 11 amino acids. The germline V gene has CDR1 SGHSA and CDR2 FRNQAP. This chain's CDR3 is CASSLENTLYF. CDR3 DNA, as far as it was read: TGTGCAAGCAGCTTAGAAAACACCTTGTAC.

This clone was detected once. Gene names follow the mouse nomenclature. CDR3 DNA, as far as it was read: TGTGCTAGCAGTTGGGGGGGCGACAACCAGGCTCCGCTT. Its translation: CASSWGGDNQAPL. The entire CDR3 is CASSWGGDNQAPLF. The chain combines TRBV29 with TRBJ1-5; D may be TRBD1 (6 bases). Read data end 1 residue before the CDR3 end; the end is taken from the germline J gene. V lost 4 bases and J lost 2, with 9 bases in between. The CDR3 extends over 14 amino acids. Germline CDR1 MSHET, CDR2 SYDVDS.

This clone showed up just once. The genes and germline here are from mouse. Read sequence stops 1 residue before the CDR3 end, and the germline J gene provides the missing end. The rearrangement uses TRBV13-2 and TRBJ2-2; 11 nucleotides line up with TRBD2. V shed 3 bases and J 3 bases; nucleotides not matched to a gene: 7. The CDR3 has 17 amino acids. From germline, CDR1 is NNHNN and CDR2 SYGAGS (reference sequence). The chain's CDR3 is CASGAGLGARDTGQLYF. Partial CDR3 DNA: TGTGCCAGCGGTGCGGGACTGGGGGCTCGCGACACCGGGCAGCTCTAC.

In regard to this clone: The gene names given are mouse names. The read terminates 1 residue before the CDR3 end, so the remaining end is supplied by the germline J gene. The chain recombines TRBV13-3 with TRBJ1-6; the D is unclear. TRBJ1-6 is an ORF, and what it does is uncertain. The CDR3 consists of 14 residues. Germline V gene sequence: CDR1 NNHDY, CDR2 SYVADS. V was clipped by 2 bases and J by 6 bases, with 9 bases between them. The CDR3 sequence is CASSESGVNSPLYF. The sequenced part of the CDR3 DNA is TGTGCCAGCAGTGAATCCGGGGTTAATTCGCCCCTCTAC.